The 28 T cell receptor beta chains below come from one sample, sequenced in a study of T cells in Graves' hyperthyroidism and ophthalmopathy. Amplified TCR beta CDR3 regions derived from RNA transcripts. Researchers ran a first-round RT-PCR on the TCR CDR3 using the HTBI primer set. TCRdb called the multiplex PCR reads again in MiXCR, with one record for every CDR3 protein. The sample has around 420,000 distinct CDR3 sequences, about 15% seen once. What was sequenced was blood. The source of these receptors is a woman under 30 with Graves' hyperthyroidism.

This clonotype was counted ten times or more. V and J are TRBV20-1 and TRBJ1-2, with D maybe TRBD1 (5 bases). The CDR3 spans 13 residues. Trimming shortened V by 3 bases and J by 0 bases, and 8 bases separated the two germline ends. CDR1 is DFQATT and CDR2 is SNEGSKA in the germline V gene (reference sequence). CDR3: CSASAGSNYGYTF. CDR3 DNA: TGCAGTGCTAGCGCAGGGTCTAACTATGGCTACACCTTC.

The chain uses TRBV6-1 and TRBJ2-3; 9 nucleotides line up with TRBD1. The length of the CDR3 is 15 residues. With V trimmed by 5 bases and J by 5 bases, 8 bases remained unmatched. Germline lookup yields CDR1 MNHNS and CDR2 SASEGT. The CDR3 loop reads CASSQGQGRLDTQYF. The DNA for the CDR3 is TGTGCCAGCAGTCAGGGACAGGGACGGTTAGATACGCAGTATTTT.

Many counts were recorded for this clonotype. The CDR3: CASSVDGQGRTDTQYF. Here the CDR3 DNA reads TGTGCCAGCAGCGTAGATGGGCAGGGTCGCACAGATACGCAGTATTTT. This chain connects TRBV9 to TRBJ2-3; tentative D call: TRBD1 (5 bases). The germline V gene has CDR1 SGDLS and CDR2 YYNGEE. The CDR3 contains 16 residues. Between the trimmed V and J ends, which lost 0 bases and 1 base, there was a span of 12 bases.

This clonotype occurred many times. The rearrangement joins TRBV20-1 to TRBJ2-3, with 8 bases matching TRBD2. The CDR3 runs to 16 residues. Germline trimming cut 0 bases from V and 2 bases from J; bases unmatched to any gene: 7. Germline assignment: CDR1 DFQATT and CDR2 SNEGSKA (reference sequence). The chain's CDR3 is CSARDPSGGDTDTQYF. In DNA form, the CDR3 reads TGCAGTGCTAGAGATCCCAGCGGGGGAGACACAGATACGCAGTATTTT.

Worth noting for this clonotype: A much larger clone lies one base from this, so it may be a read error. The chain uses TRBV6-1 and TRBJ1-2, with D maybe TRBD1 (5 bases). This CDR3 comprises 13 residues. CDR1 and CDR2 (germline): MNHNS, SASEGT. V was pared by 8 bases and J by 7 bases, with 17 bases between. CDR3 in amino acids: CASLRPGGGGYTF. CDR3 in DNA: TGTGCCAGCCTTCGACCGGGGGGGGGTGGCTACACCTTC.

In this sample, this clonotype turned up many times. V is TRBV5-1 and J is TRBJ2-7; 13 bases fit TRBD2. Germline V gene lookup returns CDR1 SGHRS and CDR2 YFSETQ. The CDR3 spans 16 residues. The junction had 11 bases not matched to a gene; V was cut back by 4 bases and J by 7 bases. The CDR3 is CASSPGLAGVAGEQYF. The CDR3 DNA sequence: TGCGCCAGCAGCCCCGGACTAGCGGGAGTGGCCGGGGAGCAGTACTTC.

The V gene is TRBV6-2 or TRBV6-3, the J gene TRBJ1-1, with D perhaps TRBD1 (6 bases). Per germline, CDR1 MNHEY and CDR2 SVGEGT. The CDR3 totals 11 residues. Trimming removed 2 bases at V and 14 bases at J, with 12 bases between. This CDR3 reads CASSYPGQSFF. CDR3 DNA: TGTGCCAGCAGTTACCCTGGACAGAGCTTCTTT.

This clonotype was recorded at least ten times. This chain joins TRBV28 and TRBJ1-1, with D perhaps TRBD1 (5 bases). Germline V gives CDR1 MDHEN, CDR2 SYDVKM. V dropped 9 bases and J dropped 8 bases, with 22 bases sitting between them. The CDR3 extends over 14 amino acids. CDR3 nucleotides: TGTGCCAGTCGGGGGGTTACGAACACTGGGGAAGCTTTCTTT. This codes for CASRGVTNTGEAFF.

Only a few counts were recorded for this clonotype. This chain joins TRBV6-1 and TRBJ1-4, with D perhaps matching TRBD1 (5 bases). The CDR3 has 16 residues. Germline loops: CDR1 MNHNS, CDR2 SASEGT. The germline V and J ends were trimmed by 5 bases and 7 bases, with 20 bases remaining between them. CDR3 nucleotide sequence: TGTGCCAGCAGTTCCGATCGGATTTCCGGGGGTGAAAAACTGTTTTTT. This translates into CASSSDRISGGEKLFF.

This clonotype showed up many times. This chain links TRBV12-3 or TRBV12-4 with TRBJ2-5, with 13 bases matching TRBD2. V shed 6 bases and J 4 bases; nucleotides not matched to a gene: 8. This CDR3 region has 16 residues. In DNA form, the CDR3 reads TGTGCCAGCAGCCAAACTAGCGGGAGGGGAGGAGAGACCCAGTACTTC. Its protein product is CASSQTSGRGGETQYF.

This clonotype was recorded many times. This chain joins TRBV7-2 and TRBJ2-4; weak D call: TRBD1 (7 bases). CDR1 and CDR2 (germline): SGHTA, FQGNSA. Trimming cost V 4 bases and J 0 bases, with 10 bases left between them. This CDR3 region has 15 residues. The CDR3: CASSSGGLAKNIQYF. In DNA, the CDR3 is TGTGCCAGCAGCTCAGGGGGGCTAGCCAAAAACATTCAGTACTTC.

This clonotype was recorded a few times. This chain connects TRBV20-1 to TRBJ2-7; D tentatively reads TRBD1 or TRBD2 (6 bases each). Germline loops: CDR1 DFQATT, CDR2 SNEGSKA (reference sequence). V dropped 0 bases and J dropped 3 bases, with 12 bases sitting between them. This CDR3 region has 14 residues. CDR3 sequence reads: CSARDRGRGYEQYF. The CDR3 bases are TGCAGTGCTAGAGATCGGGGGCGGGGCTACGAGCAGTACTTC.

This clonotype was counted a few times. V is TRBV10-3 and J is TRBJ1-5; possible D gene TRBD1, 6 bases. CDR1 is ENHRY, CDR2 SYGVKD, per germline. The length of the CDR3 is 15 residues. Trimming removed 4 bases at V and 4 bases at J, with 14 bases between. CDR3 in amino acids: CAISGGSGANQPQHF. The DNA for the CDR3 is TGTGCCATCAGTGGGGGCTCGGGGGCGAATCAGCCCCAGCATTTT.

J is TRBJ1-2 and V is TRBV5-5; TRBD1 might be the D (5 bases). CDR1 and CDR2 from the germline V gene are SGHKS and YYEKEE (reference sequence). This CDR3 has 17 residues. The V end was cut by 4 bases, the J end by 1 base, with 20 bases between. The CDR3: CASSPRAGIRFNYGYTF. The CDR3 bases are TGTGCCAGCAGCCCCAGGGCGGGCATTCGATTTAACTATGGCTACACCTTC.

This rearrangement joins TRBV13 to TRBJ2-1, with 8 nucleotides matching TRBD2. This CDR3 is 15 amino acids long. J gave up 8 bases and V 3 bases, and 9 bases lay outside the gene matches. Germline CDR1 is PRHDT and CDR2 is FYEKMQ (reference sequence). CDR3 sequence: CASSFPSGGRDEQFF. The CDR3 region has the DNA TGTGCCAGCAGCTTTCCTTCGGGGGGGCGGGATGAGCAGTTCTTC.

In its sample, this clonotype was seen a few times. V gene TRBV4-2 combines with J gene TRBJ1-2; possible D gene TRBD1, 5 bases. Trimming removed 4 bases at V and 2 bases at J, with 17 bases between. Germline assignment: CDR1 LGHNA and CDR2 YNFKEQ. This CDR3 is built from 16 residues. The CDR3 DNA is TGTGCCAGCAGCCCTGAGGCCGGGACGACCAACTATGGCTACACCTTC. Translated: CASSPEAGTTNYGYTF.

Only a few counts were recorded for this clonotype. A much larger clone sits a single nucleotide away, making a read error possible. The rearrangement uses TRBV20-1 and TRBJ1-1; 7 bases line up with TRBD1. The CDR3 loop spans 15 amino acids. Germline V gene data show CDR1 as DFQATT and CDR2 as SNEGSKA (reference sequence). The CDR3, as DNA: TGCAGTGCTAGAGACAGGGGGATCTTGATCACTGAAGCTTCCTTT. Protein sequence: CSARDRGILITEASF.

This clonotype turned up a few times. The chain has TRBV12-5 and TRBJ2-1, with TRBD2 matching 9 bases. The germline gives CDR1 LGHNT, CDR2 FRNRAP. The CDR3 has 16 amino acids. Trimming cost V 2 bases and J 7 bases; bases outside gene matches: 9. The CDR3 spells CASGLRVSGSGNEQFF. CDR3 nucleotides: TGTGCTAGTGGTTTGCGGGTTAGCGGGAGTGGGAATGAGCAGTTCTTC.

CDR3 sequence reads: CSVVQVLNTEAFF. The CDR3 nucleotides are TGCAGCGTTGTTCAGGTGTTAAACACTGAAGCTTTCTTT. V usage is TRBV29-1 and J usage is TRBJ1-1, with no clear D. V dropped 4 bases and J dropped 2 bases, with 11 bases sitting between them. CDR1 is SQVTM and CDR2 is ANQGSEA in the germline V gene. The CDR3 runs 13 residues. Drawing the rest from reference TRBV29-1 and TRBJ1-1, the complete variable domain is SAVISQKPSRDICQRGTSLTIQCQVDSQVTMMFWYRQQPGQSLTLIATANQGSEATYESGFVIDKFPISRPNLTFSTLTVSNMSPEDSSIYLCSVVQVLNTEAFFGQGTRLTVV.

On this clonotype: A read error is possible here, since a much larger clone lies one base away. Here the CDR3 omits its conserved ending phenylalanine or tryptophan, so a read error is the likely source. CDR3 amino acids: CSAPRMGRVNTEAFL. The CDR3 nucleotides read TGCAGTGCTCCACGGATGGGCAGGGTGAACACTGAAGCTTTCCTT. The chain recombines TRBV20-1 with TRBJ1-1; tentative D call: TRBD1 (5 bases). Germline V gene lookup returns CDR1 DFQATT and CDR2 SNEGSKA (reference sequence). Trimming pared 5 bases from V and 0 bases from J, leaving 16 bases between. The CDR3 length is 15 residues.

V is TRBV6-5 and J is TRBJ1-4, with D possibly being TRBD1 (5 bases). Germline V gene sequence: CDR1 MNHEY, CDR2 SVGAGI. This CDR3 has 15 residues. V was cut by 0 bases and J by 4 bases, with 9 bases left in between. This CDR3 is CASSYSRGDNEKLFF. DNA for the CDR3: TGTGCCAGCAGTTACTCCCGAGGGGATAATGAAAAACTGTTTTTT.

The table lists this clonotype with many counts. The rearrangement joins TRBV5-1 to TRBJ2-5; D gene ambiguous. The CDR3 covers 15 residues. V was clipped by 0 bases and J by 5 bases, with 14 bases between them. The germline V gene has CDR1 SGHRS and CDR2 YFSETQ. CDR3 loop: CASSLAVRDGETQYF. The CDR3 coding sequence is TGCGCCAGCAGCTTGGCGGTCCGAGACGGGGAGACCCAGTACTTC.

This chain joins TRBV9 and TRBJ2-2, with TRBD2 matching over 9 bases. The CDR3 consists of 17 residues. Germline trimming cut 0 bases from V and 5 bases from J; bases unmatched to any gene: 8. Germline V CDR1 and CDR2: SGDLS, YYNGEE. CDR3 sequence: CASSVGIGAGGTGELFF. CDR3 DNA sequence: TGTGCCAGCAGCGTAGGGATAGGTGCGGGAGGGACCGGGGAGCTGTTTTTT.

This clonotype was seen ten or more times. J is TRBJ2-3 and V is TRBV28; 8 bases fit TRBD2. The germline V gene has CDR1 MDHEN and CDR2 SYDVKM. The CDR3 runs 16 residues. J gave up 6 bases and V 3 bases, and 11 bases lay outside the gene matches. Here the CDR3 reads CASSFGPGGPADTQYF. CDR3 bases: TGTGCCAGCAGTTTTGGCCCGGGAGGGCCGGCGGATACGCAGTATTTT.

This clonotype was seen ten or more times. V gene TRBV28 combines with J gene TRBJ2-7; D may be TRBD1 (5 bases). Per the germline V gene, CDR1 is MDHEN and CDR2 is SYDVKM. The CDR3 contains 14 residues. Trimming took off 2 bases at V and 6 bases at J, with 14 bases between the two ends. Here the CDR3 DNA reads TGTGCCAGCAGTTTAACCGCAGGGTTCCGCGAGCAGTACTTC. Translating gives CASSLTAGFREQYF.

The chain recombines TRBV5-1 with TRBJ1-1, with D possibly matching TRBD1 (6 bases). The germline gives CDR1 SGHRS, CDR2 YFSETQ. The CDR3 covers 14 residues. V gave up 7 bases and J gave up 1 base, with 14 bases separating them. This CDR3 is CASRRGRGNTEAFF. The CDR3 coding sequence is TGCGCCAGCCGACGGGGGCGGGGGAACACTGAAGCTTTCTTT. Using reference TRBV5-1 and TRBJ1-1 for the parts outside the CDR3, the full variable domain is KAGVTQTPRYLIKTRGQQVTLSCSPISGHRSVSWYQQTPGQGLQFLFEYFSETQRNKGNFPGRFSGRQFSNSRSEMNVSTLELGDSALYLCASRRGRGNTEAFFGQGTRLTVV.

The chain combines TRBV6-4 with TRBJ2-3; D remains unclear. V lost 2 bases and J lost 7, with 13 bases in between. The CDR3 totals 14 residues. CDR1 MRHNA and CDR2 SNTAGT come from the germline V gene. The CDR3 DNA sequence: TGTGCCAGCAGTGACGAGTCAGGCAGCTATACGCAGTATTTT. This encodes CASSDESGSYTQYF.

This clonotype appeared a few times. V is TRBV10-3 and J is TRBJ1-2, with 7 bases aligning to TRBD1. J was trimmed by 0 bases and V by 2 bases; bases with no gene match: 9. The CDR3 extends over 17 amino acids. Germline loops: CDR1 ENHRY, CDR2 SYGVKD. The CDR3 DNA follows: TGTGCCATCAGTGAGCGGCACAGGGGAGAAGCTAACTATGGCTACACCTTC. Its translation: CAISERHRGEANYGYTF.